The rows below give T cell receptor beta chains drawn from one sample of a study of blood T cells in healthy people across ages. One entry per CDR3 protein results from TCRdb running MiXCR on the 5' RACE reads. The top ten hold approximately 14% of the sample, which has 1 million to 1.2 million distinct CDR3 sequences, 35% to 40% seen once. The sequencing input was blood. These receptors all stem from a man younger than 35 in good health. The conserved cysteine and the conserved F or W are not part of the CDR3 here.

J gene | V gene | CDR3 protein
TRBJ1-2 | TRBV7-9 | ASRDDRDRGGYT
TRBJ1-5 | TRBV6-1 | ASSAGDRAINQPQH
TRBJ2-5 | TRBV7-9 | ACSFGTGEETQY
TRBJ2-4 | TRBV12-3/TRBV12-4 | ASSLGQSAKNIQY
TRBJ1-6 | TRBV28 | ASSPGQNNSPLH
TRBJ1-2 | TRBV7-9 | ASSLPGQENYGYT
TRBJ2-3 | TRBV12-3/TRBV12-4 | ASKVEGTDTQY
TRBJ1-1 | TRBV5-6 | ASRLADTEAF
TRBJ1-1 | TRBV4-3 | ASTAGPSGLNTEAF
TRBJ1-4 | TRBV4-1 | ASSQYRTGPPGTLF
TRBJ1-2 | TRBV27 | ASKGRQPNYGYT
TRBJ2-1 | TRBV10-3 | ASGDRSNSEQF
TRBJ1-1 | TRBV19 | ASSGRGNTKAF
TRBJ2-1 | TRBV5-1 | ASSLEASRYNEQF
TRBJ1-2 | TRBV6-2/TRBV6-3 | ASSSEDRDNYGYT
TRBJ2-7 | TRBV20-1 | SARDTGAPTYEQY
TRBJ1-2 | TRBV12-3/TRBV12-4 | ASNSQGPGFGYT
TRBJ2-5 | TRBV5-1 | ASSLSGLAPMGETQY
TRBJ1-1 | TRBV7-2 | ASSLVRGGLNTEAF
TRBJ1-2 | TRBV6-6 | ASSSLQGQGDYGYT
TRBJ1-5 | TRBV20-1 | SARDRQKLWPQH
TRBJ2-1 | TRBV3-1 | ASSTRDSYNEQF
TRBJ2-3 | TRBV5-6 | ASSSGLATFASTDTQY
TRBJ2-1 | TRBV24-1 | ATSDGTGVAYNERF
TRBJ1-1 | TRBV5-1 | ASSLTGNAVNTEAF
TRBJ1-1 | TRBV12-3/TRBV12-4 | ASSLQGAGASTEAF
TRBJ1-5 | TRBV2 | ASSRMGRDQPQH
TRBJ1-1 | TRBV20-1 | SARRKGGLAEAF